These 10 T cell receptor beta chains came from one sample sequenced in a study of shared clonotypes between healthy human individuals. The repertoire was sequenced with immunoSEQ multiplex PCR; TCRdb's copy has only in-frame clones and lacks some. The table includes 600,000 or so clones, about 95% detected once. CD8 cells classed as naive were CD45RO-negative and positively selected for CCR7, excluding terminally differentiated effector memory CD45RA+ cells. Material: naive CD8+ T cells sorted from blood. The receptors were sampled from a woman aged 30 to 39 in good health.

This chain joins TRBV15 and TRBJ1-1; a possible D gene is TRBD1 (5 bases). This CDR3 comprises 15 residues. Germline loops: CDR1 LNHNV, CDR2 YYDKDF (reference sequence). Trimming removed 0 bases from V and 11 bases from J, with 19 bases in between. CDR3 amino acids: CATSRDLGTERRAFF. CDR3 in DNA: TGTGCCACCAGCAGAGATCTCGGGACTGAACGTCGGGCTTTCTTT.

This sequence joins TRBV7-6 and TRBJ2-1; tentative D call: TRBD1 (5 bases). V gave up 1 base and J gave up 7 bases, with 5 bases separating them. This CDR3 has 12 amino acids. Germline V lookup: CDR1 SGHVS, CDR2 FNYEAQ. The chain's CDR3 is CASSLEGNEQFF. CDR3 DNA: TGTGCCAGCAGCTTAGAGGGGAATGAGCAGTTCTTC. The full variable domain, its missing parts supplied by reference TRBV7-6 and TRBJ2-1, is GAGVSQSPRYKVTKRGQDVALRCDPISGHVSLYWYRQALGQGPEFLTYFNYEAQQDKSGLPNDRFSAERPEGSISTLTIQRTEQRDSAMYRCASSLEGNEQFFGPGTRLTVL.

This chain connects TRBV27 to TRBJ2-1, with a possible D match to TRBD2 (6 bases). Germline loops: CDR1 MNHEY, CDR2 SMNVEV (reference sequence). CDR3 length: 15 amino acids. Deletions cut 3 bases from V and 7 bases from J, with 16 bases between. CDR3 sequence: CASSFLTGVVNEQFF. The CDR3 DNA sequence: TGTGCCAGCAGTTTTTTGACGGGGGTCGTGAATGAGCAGTTCTTC.

The CDR3 reads CASSLRQASSYEQYF. In DNA, the CDR3 is TGCGCCAGCAGCCTCCGACAGGCGAGCTCCTACGAGCAGTACTTC. This chain connects TRBV4-1 to TRBJ2-5; D might be TRBD1 (6 bases). The DNA end lines up better with TRBJ2-7; the J call may be wrong. The germline V gene encodes CDR1 MGHRA and CDR2 YSYEKL. CDR3 length: 15 residues.

This chain uses TRBV27 with TRBJ2-7, with 10 positions matching TRBD1. Germline CDR1 MNHEY, CDR2 SMNVEV (reference sequence). This CDR3 has 15 residues. Germline trimming cut 5 bases from V and 3 bases from J; bases unmatched to any gene: 7. CDR3 region: CASSATGTGDYEQYF. CDR3 in DNA: TGTGCCAGCAGTGCAACCGGGACAGGGGACTACGAGCAGTACTTC.

The rearrangement links TRBV27 to TRBJ2-1; no clear D gene. With 0 bases removed from V and 4 bases from J, the gap between germline ends came to 4 bases. The CDR3 loop spans 13 amino acids. Looked up from germline, CDR1 is MNHEY and CDR2 is SMNVEV (reference sequence). CDR3 sequence (DNA): TGTGCCAGCAGTTTATCGGTTTACAATGAGCAGTTCTTC. Amino acids: CASSLSVYNEQFF.

The chain joins TRBV15 to TRBJ2-1; D is perhaps TRBD2 (6 bases). The CDR3 length is 12 residues. Germline V gene data show CDR1 as LNHNV and CDR2 as YYDKDF (reference sequence). The ends were cut back, 4 bases at V and 7 bases at J, with 8 bases in the middle. CDR3 bases: TGTGCCACCAGCATAGGACTAAATGAGCAGTTCTTC. Its translation: CATSIGLNEQFF.

The chain joins TRBV28 to TRBJ1-3; 8 bases line up with TRBD1. The CDR3 is 18 residues long. Germline CDR1 reads MDHEN; CDR2 reads SYDVKM. V lost 4 bases, J lost 4 bases, and 15 bases stayed unmatched. The CDR3 protein is CASSSPTQTGESGNTIYF. Here the CDR3 DNA reads TGTGCCAGCAGTTCCCCAACACAGACAGGGGAGTCAGGAAACACCATATATTTT.

The genes are TRBV15 and TRBJ2-2, with 10 bases fitting TRBD2. V was pared by 4 bases and J by 0 bases, with 2 bases of the junction left unmatched. The CDR3 runs to 16 residues. Germline lookup yields CDR1 LNHNV and CDR2 YYDKDF (reference sequence). CDR3 sequence (DNA): TGTGCCACCAGCAACGGACTAGCGGCGAACACCGGGGAGCTGTTTTTT. Translation gives CATSNGLAANTGELFF. Full variable domain (outside the CDR3, taken from reference TRBV15 and TRBJ2-2): DAMVIQNPRYQVTQFGKPVTLSCSQTLNHNVMYWYQQKSSQAPKLLFHYYDKDFNNEADTPDNFQSRRPNTSFCFLDIRSPGLGDTAMYLCATSNGLAANTGELFFGEGSRLTVL.

A single count supports this clone. The chain is built from TRBV5-4 and TRBJ2-5; D is possibly TRBD1 or TRBD2 (5 bases each). The CDR3 sequence is 14 residues long. Germline V lookup: CDR1 SGHNT, CDR2 YYREEE (reference sequence). The V gene lost 0 bases and the J gene lost 5 bases, with 11 bases spanning the gap. CDR3 residues: CASSLVGKGETQYF. CDR3 sequence (DNA): TGTGCCAGCAGCTTGGTCGGGAAGGGGGAGACCCAGTACTTC.